A selection of T cell receptor beta chains follows, all from one sample in a study of blood T cell repertoires in COVID-19. The assay was immunoSEQ multiplex PCR, and TCRdb's table has in-frame clones only and misses some. The sample shows some 250,000 clones, 86% of them seen only once. The specimen was peripheral blood. The receptors stem from a woman aged 25 to 39 who had recovered from COVID-19. The conserved cysteine and the conserved F or W are not part of the CDR3 here.

v_gene,j_gene,CDR3aa
TRBV5-4,TRBJ2-5,ASSLEASQETQY
TRBV7-6,TRBJ2-5,ASSFPKDGGGLQETQY
TRBV29-1,TRBJ2-3,SVEDLGTASQETQY
TRBV2,TRBJ1-1,ASTYRVTDTEAF
TRBV15,TRBJ1-2,ATSRGGPDRYGYT
TRBV5-1,TRBJ2-7,ASSLSVSLSYEQY
TRBV6-2/TRBV6-3,TRBJ2-7,ASSHSWTGGATLRSYEQY
TRBV29-1,TRBJ2-7,SVEARDRGPYEQY
TRBV6-5,TRBJ1-4,ASSTVGSGEKLF
TRBV5-5,TRBJ2-3,ASSLESGTDTQY